The next 7 T cell receptor beta chains were all read from a single sample in a study of T cell changes during pregnancy in multiple sclerosis (dated by TCRdb to the late 2010s). Library preparation employed the immunoSEQ multiplex PCR assay. TCRdb stores this immuneACCESS table with in-frame sequences only. Part of the clones is absent; in the studies checked, under half of the shortfall reflects unresolved V genes, and no reason is known for the rest. Recorded for this sample are approximately 50,000 clones; roughly 93% of them occurred a single time. 1.3% of the sample rests with the top ten. Sequencing used peripheral blood, obtained in the second trimester of pregnancy. The source of these receptors is a female donor with multiple sclerosis, enrolled in a pregnancy study.

CDR3 residues: CSVQRGVDYEQYF. CDR3 nucleotide sequence: TGCAGCGTTCAGCGGGGCGTTGACTACGAGCAGTACTTC. The J gene is TRBJ2-7, the V gene TRBV29-1; 7 nucleotides agree with TRBD2. In germline, CDR1 is SQVTM, CDR2 ANQGSEA. CDR3 size: 13 residues. V dropped 5 bases and J dropped 3; count of bases not matched to a gene: 7.

This chain connects TRBV7-3 to TRBJ2-1, with TRBD2 matching over 8 bases. Germline V gives CDR1 SGHTA, CDR2 FQGTGA. This CDR3 spans 15 amino acids. V was clipped by 2 bases and J by 5 bases; unmatched bases: 5. CDR3 bases: TGTGCCAGCAGCTTAGAAGCGGGGGCCCACAATGAGCAGTTCTTC. Translation: CASSLEAGAHNEQFF.

The chain combines TRBV20-1 with TRBJ1-1; D is undetermined. The V end was cut by 2 bases, the J end by 10 bases, with 11 bases between. Germline lookup yields CDR1 DFQATT and CDR2 SNEGSKA (reference sequence). This CDR3 has 11 amino acids. The CDR3 sequence: CSARWGGGAFF. The CDR3 DNA reads as TGCAGTGCTAGATGGGGAGGAGGAGCTTTCTTT.

The rearrangement joins TRBV7-2 to TRBJ1-1; D may be TRBD1 (5 bases). The germline V and J ends were trimmed by 1 base and 7 bases, with 13 bases remaining between them. CDR1 is SGHTA and CDR2 is FQGNSA in the germline V gene. This CDR3 has 14 amino acids. Here the CDR3 DNA reads TGTGCCAGCAGCTTAGGCTGGACACGACTTGAAGCTTTCTTT. This sequence encodes CASSLGWTRLEAFF.

The chain employs TRBV29-1 and TRBJ2-7; 8 nucleotides line up with TRBD2. Germline V gene data show CDR1 as SQVTM and CDR2 as ANQGSEA. Trimming cost V 4 bases and J 5 bases; bases outside gene matches: 7. CDR3 size: 13 residues. CDR3 residues: CSVGSGGVHEQYF. CDR3 sequence (DNA): TGCAGCGTTGGGTCCGGGGGGGTCCACGAGCAGTACTTC.

The gene calls are TRBV6-4 and TRBJ2-1; tentative D call: TRBD2 (5 bases). Germline CDR1 is MRHNA and CDR2 is SNTAGT. CDR3 size: 15 residues. V was trimmed by 0 bases and J by 5 bases, leaving 11 bases between them. CDR3 loop: CASSDSSGSHNEQFF. CDR3 nucleotide sequence: TGTGCCAGCAGTGACTCGAGCGGCAGCCACAATGAGCAGTTCTTC.

V and J are TRBV6-1 and TRBJ2-1; TRBD1 matches at 9 bases. The CDR3 totals 15 residues. The germline CDR1 and CDR2 sequences are MNHNS and SASEGT. With 6 bases clipped from V and 8 bases from J, the junction kept 11 bases outside the gene matches. The CDR3 sequence is CASSQRGTGTDEQFF. The CDR3 DNA reads as TGTGCCAGCAGCCAAAGGGGGACAGGGACGGATGAGCAGTTCTTC.